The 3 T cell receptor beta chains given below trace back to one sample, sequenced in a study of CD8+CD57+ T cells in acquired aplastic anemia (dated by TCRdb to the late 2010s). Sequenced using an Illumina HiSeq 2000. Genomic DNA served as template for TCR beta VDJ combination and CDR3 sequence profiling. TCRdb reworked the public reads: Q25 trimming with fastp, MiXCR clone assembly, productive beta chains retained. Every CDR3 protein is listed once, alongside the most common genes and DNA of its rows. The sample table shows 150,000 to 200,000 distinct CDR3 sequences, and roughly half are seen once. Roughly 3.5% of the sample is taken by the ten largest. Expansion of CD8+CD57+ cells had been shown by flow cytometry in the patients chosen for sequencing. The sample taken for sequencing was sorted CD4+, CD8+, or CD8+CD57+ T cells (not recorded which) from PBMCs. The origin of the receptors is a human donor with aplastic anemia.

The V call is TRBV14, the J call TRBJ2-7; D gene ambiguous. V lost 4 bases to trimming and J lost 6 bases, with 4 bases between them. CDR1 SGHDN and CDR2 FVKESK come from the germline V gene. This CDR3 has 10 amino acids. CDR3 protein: CASSRLEQYF. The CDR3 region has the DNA TGTGCCAGCAGCCGACTCGAGCAGTACTTC.

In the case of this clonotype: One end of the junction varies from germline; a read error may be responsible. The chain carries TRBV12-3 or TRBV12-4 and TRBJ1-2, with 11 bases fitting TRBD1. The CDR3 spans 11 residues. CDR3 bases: TGTGCCAGCAGGGCCGGGACAGGGGGTTCCTTC. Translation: CASRAGTGGSF.

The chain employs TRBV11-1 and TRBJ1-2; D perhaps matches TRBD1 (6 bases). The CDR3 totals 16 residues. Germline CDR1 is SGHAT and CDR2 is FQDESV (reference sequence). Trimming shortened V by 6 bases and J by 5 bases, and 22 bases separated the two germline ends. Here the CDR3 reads CASSRTGQGLGYGYTF. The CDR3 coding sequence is TGTGCCAGCAGTCGTACGGGCCAGGGGCTAGGGTATGGCTACACCTTC.